These 12 T cell receptor beta chains share one sample of origin, sequenced in a study of blood T cell repertoires in COVID-19. Generated by immunoSEQ multiplex PCR, the TCRdb table keeps only in-frame clones and is missing some. The table shows 270,000 or so clones, with 86% occurring only once. The sample taken for sequencing was peripheral blood. The receptors shown here come from a woman in her 30s with COVID-19, enrolled during active disease.

The gene calls are TRBV9 and TRBJ2-2, with a tentative D call TRBD2 (6 bases). This CDR3 is built from 17 residues. The V gene's germline CDR1 is SGDLS and CDR2 YYNGEE. V lost 5 bases and J lost 6, with 23 bases in between. The CDR3 is CASRDGGPGSIAGELFF. For the CDR3, the DNA is TGTGCCAGCAGAGACGGGGGTCCCGGTTCGATAGCCGGGGAGCTGTTTTTT.

The chain is built from TRBV19 and TRBJ2-7; 9 bases are shared with TRBD1. The CDR3 has 13 amino acids. Germline V gene lookup returns CDR1 LNHDA and CDR2 SQIVND (reference sequence). Trimming cost V 8 bases and J 4 bases; bases outside gene matches: 6. CDR3 region: CASGGGQGYEQYF. CDR3 sequence (DNA): TGTGCCAGTGGGGGGGGACAGGGTTACGAGCAGTACTTC.

The chain has TRBV2 and TRBJ2-3, with a weak D call TRBD2 (5 bases). This CDR3 spans 12 amino acids. Germline V CDR1 and CDR2: SNHLY, FYNNEI. V dropped 8 bases and J dropped 5 bases, with 11 bases sitting between them. For the CDR3, the DNA is TGTGCCAGCGATAGGGAGAGAGATACGCAGTATTTT. Protein product: CASDRERDTQYF.

J is TRBJ1-5 and V is TRBV5-6; TRBD1 might be the D (5 bases). The CDR3 sequence is 16 residues long. V lost 1 base and J lost 0, with 11 bases in between. Germline lookup yields CDR1 SGHDT and CDR2 YYEEEE. The CDR3 bases are TGTGCCAGCAGCTTGCTCGGACACCTTAGCAATCAGCCCCAGCATTTT. Translation: CASSLLGHLSNQPQHF.

V is TRBV2 and J is TRBJ2-1; TRBD2 aligns across 8 bases. V shed 0 bases, J shed 5 bases, and the junction held 9 bases outside the gene matches. The CDR3 contains 17 residues. The germline V gene encodes CDR1 SNHLY and CDR2 FYNNEI. CDR3 protein: CASSEALRTSLNNEQFF. CDR3 nucleotide sequence: TGTGCCAGCAGTGAAGCGCTTCGGACTAGCCTTAACAATGAGCAGTTCTTC. The full variable domain, in which reference TRBV2 and TRBJ2-1 provide the parts outside the CDR3, is EPEVTQTPSHQVTQMGQEVILRCVPISNHLYFYWYRQILGQKVEFLVSFYNNEISEKSEIFDDQFSVERPDGSNFTLKIRSTKLEDSAMYFCASSEALRTSLNNEQFFGPGTRLTVL.

The chain joins TRBV29-1 to TRBJ1-1, with no clear D. This CDR3 region has 11 residues. CDR1 SQVTM and CDR2 ANQGSEA come from the germline V gene. Trimming cost V 7 bases and J 1 base, with 7 bases left between them. CDR3 coding DNA: TGCAGCGCCCTCGGGAACACTGAAGCTTTCTTT. This translates into CSALGNTEAFF.

The chain has TRBV7-2 and TRBJ2-1, with 14 bases fitting TRBD2. The CDR3 runs 17 residues. Germline lookup yields CDR1 SGHTA and CDR2 FQGNSA. After removal of 4 bases from V and 4 bases from J, the junction contained 6 bases not matched to a gene. CDR3 region: CASSSGLAGGQYNEQFF. CDR3 DNA sequence: TGTGCCAGCAGCTCAGGACTAGCGGGGGGACAATACAATGAGCAGTTCTTC.

The V call is TRBV6-2 or TRBV6-3, the J call TRBJ1-4; 9 bases are shared with TRBD1. Per the germline V gene, CDR1 is MNHEY and CDR2 is SVGEGT. There are 18 residues in the CDR3. V lost 2 bases and J lost 3; bases outside the gene matches: 10. The chain's CDR3 is CASSYPSGTGSPNEKLFF. CDR3 nucleotides: TGTGCCAGCAGTTACCCCTCCGGGACAGGGAGCCCTAATGAAAAACTGTTTTTT.

The J gene is TRBJ2-5, the V gene TRBV19, with D possibly matching TRBD1 (6 bases). The CDR3 runs 16 residues. Germline lookup yields CDR1 LNHDA and CDR2 SQIVND (reference sequence). V was clipped by 6 bases and J by 3 bases, with 20 bases between them. The chain's CDR3 is CASSEVQGPLKETQYF. The DNA of the CDR3 is TGTGCCAGTAGCGAAGTCCAGGGGCCCCTAAAAGAGACCCAGTACTTC.

This chain's CDR3 is CASSPGTGGAWGYTF. CDR3 DNA: TGTGCCAGCAGCCCTGGGACAGGGGGCGCGTGGGGCTACACCTTC. The chain is built from TRBV7-9 and TRBJ1-2; 12 positions agree with TRBD1. V lost 5 bases, J lost 8 bases, and 9 bases stayed unmatched. This CDR3 comprises 15 residues. Germline CDR1 reads SEHNR; CDR2 reads FQNEAQ (reference sequence).

This sequence joins TRBV2 and TRBJ2-3; TRBD2 agrees at 10 bases. This CDR3 is built from 15 residues. V was pared by 3 bases and J by 10 bases, with 10 bases of the junction left unmatched. Germline CDR1 reads SNHLY; CDR2 reads FYNNEI. CDR3 sequence reads: CASSEKRGGASAQYF. The CDR3 bases are TGTGCCAGCAGTGAGAAGCGGGGGGGAGCGAGCGCGCAGTATTTT.

There are a few counts of this clone. The DNA for the CDR3 is TGTGCCAGCAGCTTAGATCGTGGAGAGAACACTGAAGCTTTCTTT. Translation: CASSLDRGENTEAFF. The genes are TRBV11-3 and TRBJ1-1; D uncertain. Germline V gene data show CDR1 as SGHNT and CDR2 as YENEEA. CDR3 length: 15 amino acids. V was trimmed by 0 bases and J by 1 base, leaving 9 bases between them.